The 17 T cell receptor beta chains below come from one sample, sequenced in a study of blood T cell repertoires in COVID-19. Repertoires were generated with immunoSEQ multiplex PCR, while TCRdb's copy carries only in-frame clones and drops some. The sample records more than 250,000 clones, approximately 83% being singletons. Sequenced input: PBMCs or T cells enriched from blood (not recorded which). The receptors derive from a man aged 25-45 years who had recovered from COVID-19.

This chain links TRBV19 with TRBJ2-5; 10 nucleotides match TRBD2. V shed 7 bases, J shed 6 bases, and the junction held 11 bases outside the gene matches. Germline V gene sequence: CDR1 LNHDA, CDR2 SQIVND (reference sequence). CDR3 length equals 15 residues. The CDR3 nucleotides are TGTGCCAGTACCGGGCCTGCTAGCGGGGGAAAGACCCAGTACTTC. It encodes CASTGPASGGKTQYF.

The rearrangement links TRBV7-3 to TRBJ1-2, with a tentative D call TRBD1 (5 bases). The CDR3 runs 14 residues. CDR1 is SGHTA, CDR2 FQGTGA, per germline. V gave up 5 bases and J gave up 7 bases, with 17 bases separating them. CDR3 sequence reads: CASSPPGSTSGYTF. CDR3 nucleotides: TGTGCCAGCAGCCCTCCAGGGTCAACTTCTGGCTACACCTTC.

This clone occurred once. The chain links TRBV19 to TRBJ1-1; tentatively, D is TRBD1 (6 bases). Germline V gene lookup returns CDR1 LNHDA and CDR2 SQIVND (reference sequence). This CDR3 has 16 residues. V lost 6 bases and J 3 bases, leaving 20 bases between the germline ends. CDR3 sequence (DNA): TGTGCCAGTAGGCCCGCCCCTAGGGGGGGCCACACTGAAGCTTTCTTT. Its translation: CASRPAPRGGHTEAFF.

The chain employs TRBV6-5 and TRBJ1-6; D is perhaps TRBD1 (6 bases). CDR3 length: 14 residues. Between the trimmed V and J ends, which lost 5 bases and 8 bases, there was a span of 13 bases. Germline-derived CDR1 and CDR2 are MNHEY and SVGAGI. In DNA form, the CDR3 reads TGTGCCAGCAGTCCAGGGGCTTCCTATTCACCCCTCCACTTT. It yields the protein CASSPGASYSPLHF.

The sample holds one count of this clone. The rearrangement links TRBV18 to TRBJ2-1; the match to TRBD2 covers 13 bases. The V gene end was trimmed by 3 bases and the J gene end by 6 bases; junction bases not matched to a gene: 11. The length of the CDR3 is 18 residues. Germline assignment: CDR1 KGHSH and CDR2 LQKENI. The CDR3 DNA sequence: TGTGCCAGCTCACCGGGACTAGCGGGGCTCCCTTCTGGCAATGAGCAGTTCTTC. It translates to CASSPGLAGLPSGNEQFF.

The chain uses TRBV5-6 and TRBJ2-5, with TRBD2 matching over 15 bases. The V segment lost 2 bases and the J segment 2 bases; nucleotides outside the gene matches: 1. Looked up from germline, CDR1 is SGHDT and CDR2 is YYEEEE. The CDR3 extends over 16 amino acids. CDR3 amino acids: CASSLGLAGGQETQYF. CDR3 DNA sequence: TGTGCCAGCAGCTTAGGACTAGCGGGGGGGCAAGAGACCCAGTACTTC.

The rearrangement joins TRBV4-2 to TRBJ1-1, with D possibly being TRBD1 (5 bases). CDR3 size: 15 residues. The ends were cut back, 1 base at V and 0 bases at J, with 9 bases in the middle. Germline V CDR1 and CDR2: LGHNA, YNFKEQ. The CDR3 sequence: CASSQAEGLNTEAFF. In DNA, the CDR3 is TGTGCCAGCAGCCAAGCGGAGGGGTTGAACACTGAAGCTTTCTTT.

The chain employs TRBV12-3 or TRBV12-4 and TRBJ2-2, with 7 bases lining up with TRBD1. The ends lost 5 bases at V and 7 bases at J; junction bases unmatched: 4. The CDR3 covers 13 residues. The CDR3 loop reads CASSPTGYGELFF. The CDR3 DNA is TGTGCCAGCAGTCCGACAGGGTACGGGGAGCTGTTTTTT.

This clone has only one observation. The chain recombines TRBV6-1 with TRBJ2-7, with 9 bases matching TRBD1. Trimming removed 3 bases from V and 2 bases from J; junction bases left unmatched: 8. Germline-derived CDR1 and CDR2 are MNHNS and SASEGT. This CDR3 is built from 16 residues. In nucleotides, the CDR3 is TGTGCCAGCAGTGACCTACAGGGGGCAAGAGCCTACGAGCAGTACTTC. Translated: CASSDLQGARAYEQYF.

The rearrangement joins TRBV5-4 to TRBJ2-5, with 11 bases aligning to TRBD1. Germline CDR1 reads SGHNT; CDR2 reads YYREEE (reference sequence). The V gene end was trimmed by 1 base and the J gene end by 3 bases; junction bases not matched to a gene: 5. The CDR3 sequence is 16 residues long. The CDR3 loop is CASSLIGTGGEETQYF. DNA of the CDR3: TGTGCCAGCAGCTTGATTGGGACAGGGGGAGAAGAGACCCAGTACTTC.

Remarks on this clone: Sequence at one end of the junction differs from germline and may be a read error. The rearrangement uses TRBV7-7 and TRBJ2-2; 7 positions match TRBD1. The CDR3 extends over 15 amino acids. Germline loops: CDR1 SSHAT, CDR2 FNYEAQ (reference sequence). CDR3 in amino acids: CASSPRSGGTGELFF. The CDR3 bases are TGTGCTAGCAGCCCCAGGTCAGGGGGAACCGGGGAGCTGTTTTTT. Looking up the rest from reference TRBV7-7 and TRBJ2-2 gives the full variable domain: GAGVSQSPRYKVTKRGQDVTLRCDPISSHATLYWYQQALGQGPEFLTYFNYEAQPDKSGLPSDRFSAERPEGSISTLTIQRTEQRDSAMYRCASSPRSGGTGELFFGEGSRLTVL.

The V gene is TRBV6-5, the J gene TRBJ2-7; 12 nucleotides match TRBD2. Germline-derived CDR1 and CDR2 are MNHEY and SVGAGI. The CDR3 totals 14 residues. The trim removed 9 bases at V and 2 bases at J, leaving 5 bases unmatched. Here the CDR3 reads CASRWTSGAYEQYF. Written as DNA, the CDR3 is TGTGCCAGTAGGTGGACTAGCGGGGCCTACGAGCAGTACTTC.

The J gene is TRBJ2-1, the V gene TRBV19, with TRBD1 matching 11 bases. The CDR3 spans 16 residues. V gave up 3 bases and J gave up 5 bases; unmatched junction bases: 6. Germline assignment: CDR1 LNHDA and CDR2 SQIVND (reference sequence). This CDR3 is CASSISGTGGNNEQFF. In DNA, the CDR3 is TGTGCCAGTAGTATTTCAGGGACAGGGGGAAACAATGAGCAGTTCTTC.

The chain links TRBV9 to TRBJ1-4, with unresolved D. CDR3 length: 15 amino acids. Germline CDR1 SGDLS, CDR2 YYNGEE. V gave up 0 bases and J gave up 8 bases, with 14 bases separating them. The CDR3 coding sequence is TGTGCCAGCAGCGTAGGTTCTGGGAGGGTCGAAAAACTGTTTTTT. It specifies CASSVGSGRVEKLFF.

This sequence joins TRBV14 and TRBJ2-2, with 10 bases lining up with TRBD1. The CDR3 is 16 residues long. J lost 3 bases, V lost 3 bases, and 4 bases had no gene match. CDR1 and CDR2 from the germline V gene are SGHDN and FVKESK. The CDR3 region is CASSQGQGLYTGELFF. As DNA, the CDR3 is TGTGCCAGCAGCCAGGGACAGGGGTTGTACACCGGGGAGCTGTTTTTT.

The chain recombines TRBV18 with TRBJ1-3; D unclear. The germline V gene has CDR1 KGHSH and CDR2 LQKENI. CDR3 length: 15 residues. Trimming shortened V by 0 bases and J by 4 bases, and 10 bases separated the two germline ends. The CDR3 protein is CASSPPWRVGNTIYF. For the CDR3, the DNA is TGTGCCAGCTCACCACCGTGGAGGGTCGGAAACACCATATATTTT.

The chain is built from TRBV5-1 and TRBJ2-6; D remains unclear. CDR3 length: 14 residues. Deletions cut 3 bases from V and 2 bases from J, with 6 bases between. Germline V CDR1 and CDR2: SGHRS, YFSETQ. CDR3 protein: CASSSGPGANVLTF. DNA of the CDR3: TGCGCCAGCAGCTCCGGTCCTGGGGCCAACGTCCTGACTTTC.